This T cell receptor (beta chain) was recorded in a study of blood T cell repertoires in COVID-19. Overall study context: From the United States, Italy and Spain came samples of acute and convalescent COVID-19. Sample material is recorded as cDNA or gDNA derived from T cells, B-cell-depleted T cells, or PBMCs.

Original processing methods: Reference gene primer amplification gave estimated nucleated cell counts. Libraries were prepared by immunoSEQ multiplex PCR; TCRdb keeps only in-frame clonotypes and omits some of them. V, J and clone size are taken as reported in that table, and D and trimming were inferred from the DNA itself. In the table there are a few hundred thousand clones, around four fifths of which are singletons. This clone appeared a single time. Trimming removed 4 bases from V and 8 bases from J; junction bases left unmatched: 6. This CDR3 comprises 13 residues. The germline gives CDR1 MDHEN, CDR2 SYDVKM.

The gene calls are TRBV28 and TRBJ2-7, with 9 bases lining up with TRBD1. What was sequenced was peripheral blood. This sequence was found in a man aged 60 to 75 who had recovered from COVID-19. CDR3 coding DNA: TGTGCCAGCAGTTCGGGACAGGGTGTAAAGCAGTACTTC. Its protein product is CASSSGQGVKQYF.